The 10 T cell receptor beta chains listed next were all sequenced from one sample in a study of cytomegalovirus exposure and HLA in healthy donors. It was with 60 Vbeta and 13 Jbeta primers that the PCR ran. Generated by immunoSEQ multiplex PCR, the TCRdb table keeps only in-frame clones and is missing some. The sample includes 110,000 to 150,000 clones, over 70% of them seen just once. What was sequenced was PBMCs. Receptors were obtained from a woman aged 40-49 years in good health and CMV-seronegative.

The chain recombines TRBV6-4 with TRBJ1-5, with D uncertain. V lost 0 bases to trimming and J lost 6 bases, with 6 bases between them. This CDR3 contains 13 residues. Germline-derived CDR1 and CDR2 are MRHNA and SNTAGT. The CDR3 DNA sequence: TGTGCCAGCAGTGACTCGAGTGGTCAGCCCCAGCATTTT. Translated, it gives CASSDSSGQPQHF.

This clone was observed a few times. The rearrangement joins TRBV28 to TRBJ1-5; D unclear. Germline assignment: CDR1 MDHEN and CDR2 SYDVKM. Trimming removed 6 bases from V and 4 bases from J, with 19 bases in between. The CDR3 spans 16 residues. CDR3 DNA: TGTGCCAGCAGCCTAAGACCGGGGTTAGGGAATCAGCCCCAGCATTTT. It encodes CASSLRPGLGNQPQHF.

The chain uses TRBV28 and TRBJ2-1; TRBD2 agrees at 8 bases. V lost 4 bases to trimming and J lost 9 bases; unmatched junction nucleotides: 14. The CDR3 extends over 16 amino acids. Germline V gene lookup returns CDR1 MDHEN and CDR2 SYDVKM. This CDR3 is CASSSGAGEPWGEQFF. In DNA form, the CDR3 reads TGTGCCAGCAGTTCCGGAGCGGGGGAGCCCTGGGGTGAGCAGTTCTTC.

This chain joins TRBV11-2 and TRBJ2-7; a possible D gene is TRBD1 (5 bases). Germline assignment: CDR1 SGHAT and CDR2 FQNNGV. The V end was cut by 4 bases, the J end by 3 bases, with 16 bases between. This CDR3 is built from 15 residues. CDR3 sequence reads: CASSSIMGLHYEQYF. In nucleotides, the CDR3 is TGTGCCAGCAGCTCGATCATGGGGCTACACTACGAGCAGTACTTC.

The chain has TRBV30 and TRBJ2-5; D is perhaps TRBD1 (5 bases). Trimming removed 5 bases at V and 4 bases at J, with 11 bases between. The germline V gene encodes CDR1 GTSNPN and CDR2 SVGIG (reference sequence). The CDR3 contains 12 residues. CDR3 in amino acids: CAWGAGAETQYF. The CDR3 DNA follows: TGTGCCTGGGGGGCAGGAGCAGAGACCCAGTACTTC.

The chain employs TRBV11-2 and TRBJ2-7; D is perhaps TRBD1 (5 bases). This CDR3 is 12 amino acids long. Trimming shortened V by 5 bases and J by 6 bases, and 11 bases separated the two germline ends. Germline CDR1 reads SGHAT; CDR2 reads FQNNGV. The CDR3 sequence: CASSTQGFEQYF. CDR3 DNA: TGTGCCAGCAGCACGCAGGGTTTCGAGCAGTACTTC.

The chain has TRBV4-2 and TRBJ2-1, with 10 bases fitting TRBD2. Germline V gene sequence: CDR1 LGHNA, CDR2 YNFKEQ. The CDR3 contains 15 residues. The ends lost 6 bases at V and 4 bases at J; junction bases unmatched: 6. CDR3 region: CASSSRTSGYNEQFF. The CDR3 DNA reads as TGTGCCAGCAGTTCTAGGACTAGCGGTTACAATGAGCAGTTCTTC.

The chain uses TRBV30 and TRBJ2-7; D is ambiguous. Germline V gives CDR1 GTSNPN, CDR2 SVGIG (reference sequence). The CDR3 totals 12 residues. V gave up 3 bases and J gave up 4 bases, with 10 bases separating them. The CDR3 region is CAWSANAYEQYF. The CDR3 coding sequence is TGTGCCTGGAGCGCTAATGCATACGAGCAGTACTTC.

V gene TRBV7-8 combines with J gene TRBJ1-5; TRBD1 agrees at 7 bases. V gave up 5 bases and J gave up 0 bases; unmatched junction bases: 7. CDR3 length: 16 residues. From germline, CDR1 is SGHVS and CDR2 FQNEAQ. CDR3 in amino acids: CASSHYRGPSNQPQHF. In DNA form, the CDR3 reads TGTGCCAGCAGCCACTACAGGGGCCCTAGCAATCAGCCCCAGCATTTT.

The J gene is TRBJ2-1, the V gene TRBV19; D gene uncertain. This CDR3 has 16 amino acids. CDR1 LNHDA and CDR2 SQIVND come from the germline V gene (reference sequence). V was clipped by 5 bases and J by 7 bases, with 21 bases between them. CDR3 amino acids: CASSRDVGRRKNEQFF. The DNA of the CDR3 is TGTGCCAGTAGTCGAGATGTAGGCAGGCGTAAGAATGAGCAGTTCTTC.